Below, 7 T cell receptor beta chains from the same sample are listed, as sequenced in a study of control samples from healthy donors and cancer patients. Profiling relied on immunoSEQ multiplex PCR, and the TCRdb table lists in-frame clones only, not all of them. The sample holds approximately 94,000 clones, approximately 93% seen once. Sequencing used blood. These receptors were taken from a woman between 25 and 40 years old in good health.

The gene calls are TRBV12-3 or TRBV12-4 and TRBJ1-4; D unclear. Trimming removed 6 bases at V and 6 bases at J, with 11 bases between. The CDR3 runs 13 residues. CDR3 in DNA: TGTGCCAGCAGGGGCCGGGCGTATGAAAAACTGTTTTTT. This gives the protein CASRGRAYEKLFF.

V usage is TRBV6-1 and J usage is TRBJ2-2; 8 nucleotides agree with TRBD2. The CDR3 loop spans 16 amino acids. CDR1 and CDR2 (germline): MNHNS, SASEGT. Trimming at V came to 4 bases and at J to 3 bases, leaving 7 bases not matched to a gene. CDR3 DNA sequence: TGTGCCAGCAGTGCCGTGACTAGCGCGGACACCGGGGAGCTGTTTTTT. As protein: CASSAVTSADTGELFF.

The DNA for the CDR3 is TGTGCCAGCAGTGATTGGGGACAGGGTAGCTTTGAGACCCAGTACTTC. It codes for CASSDWGQGSFETQYF. The chain employs TRBV2 and TRBJ2-5, with 9 bases fitting TRBD1. The V gene's germline CDR1 is SNHLY and CDR2 FYNNEI. V dropped 3 bases and J dropped 5; count of bases not matched to a gene: 10. This CDR3 comprises 16 residues.

V gene TRBV11-3 combines with J gene TRBJ2-1; D may be TRBD1 or TRBD2 (5 bases each). Germline CDR1 SGHNT, CDR2 YENEEA. The V and J ends lost 5 bases and 0 bases respectively, with 8 bases between them. CDR3 length: 14 amino acids. The CDR3 loop is CASSPGRSYNEQFF. For the CDR3, the DNA is TGTGCCAGCAGCCCGGGGCGCTCCTACAATGAGCAGTTCTTC.

The chain is built from TRBV7-9 and TRBJ1-5; D ambiguous. Germline V lookup: CDR1 SEHNR, CDR2 FQNEAQ (reference sequence). Between the trimmed V and J ends, which lost 8 bases and 3 bases, there was a span of 8 bases. The CDR3 consists of 12 residues. As DNA, the CDR3 is TGTGCCAGCTGCAATATCAATCAGCCCCAGCATTTT. It codes for CASCNINQPQHF.

The rearrangement links TRBV12-3 or TRBV12-4 to TRBJ2-7; D remains unclear. Trimming cost V 3 bases and J 6 bases, with 9 bases left between them. The CDR3 has 12 residues. The CDR3 region is CASSFSRSEQYF. CDR3 bases: TGTGCCAGCAGTTTTAGCAGGTCCGAGCAGTACTTC.

The chain has TRBV19 and TRBJ1-5; a weak D match, TRBD1 (5 bases). Germline V gene data show CDR1 as LNHDA and CDR2 as SQIVND (reference sequence). Trimming cost V 8 bases and J 2 bases, with 16 bases left between them. The CDR3 runs 15 residues. The CDR3 sequence is CASVFRGQGNQPQHF. Written as DNA, the CDR3 is TGTGCCAGTGTTTTTAGGGGTCAAGGCAATCAGCCCCAGCATTTT.